The sequence of this TCR beta chain was determined in a study of blood T cell repertoires in COVID-19. Study details: In each case, the material was cDNA or gDNA derived from T cells, B-cell-depleted T cells, or PBMCs.

Here immunoSEQ multiplex PCR was the method, and the copy in TCRdb shows in-frame clones only, minus some. The repertoire includes around 150,000 clones, about 77% of them detected once, and approximately 15% sits in the top ten. This receptor was taken from a woman older than 75 with acute or convalescent COVID-19. What was sequenced was peripheral blood.

CDR3 amino acids: CASSLGQNNQPQHF. CDR3 nucleotides: TGCGCCAGCAGCTTGGGACAGAACAATCAGCCCCAGCATTTT. The rearrangement joins TRBV5-1 to TRBJ1-5; TRBD1 might be the D (5 bases). This CDR3 is built from 14 residues. Looked up from germline, CDR1 is SGHRS and CDR2 is YFSETQ. V lost 0 bases to trimming and J lost 3 bases, with 7 bases between them.